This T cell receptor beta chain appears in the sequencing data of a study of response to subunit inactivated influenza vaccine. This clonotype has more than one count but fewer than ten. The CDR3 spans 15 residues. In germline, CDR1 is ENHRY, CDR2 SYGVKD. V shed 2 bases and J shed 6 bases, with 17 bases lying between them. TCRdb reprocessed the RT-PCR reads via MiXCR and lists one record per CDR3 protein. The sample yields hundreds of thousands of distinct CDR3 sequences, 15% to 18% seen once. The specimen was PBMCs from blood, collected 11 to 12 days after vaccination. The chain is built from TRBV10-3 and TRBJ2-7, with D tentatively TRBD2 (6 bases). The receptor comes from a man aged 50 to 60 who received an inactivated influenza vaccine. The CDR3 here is CAISEGTERGPEQYF. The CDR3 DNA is TGTGCCATCAGTGAGGGGACTGAGAGGGGACCCGAGCAGTACTTC.